This T cell receptor (beta chain) was sequenced in a study of blood T cell repertoires in COVID-19. Across the whole study: From the United States, Italy and Spain came samples of acute and convalescent COVID-19. The analysed material was cDNA or gDNA that came from T cells, B-cell-depleted T cells, or PBMCs.

This clone was seen just once. The trim removed 3 bases at V and 3 bases at J, leaving 5 bases unmatched. This CDR3 contains 14 residues. Germline CDR1 reads SGDLS; CDR2 reads YYNGEE. Original analysis: Estimates of nucleated cell counts were drawn from the amplification of reference gene primers. Repertoires were generated with immunoSEQ multiplex PCR, while TCRdb's copy carries only in-frame clones and drops some. V, J and clone size were drawn from that table, and D and trimming were deduced from the DNA. The table shows about 270,000 clones, with around nine tenths occurring only once. Sequencing used peripheral blood. The receptor's source is a man aged 40-55 years with active or convalescent COVID-19. V gene TRBV9 combines with J gene TRBJ2-5, with 7 positions matching TRBD1. CDR3 coding DNA: TGTGCCAGCAGCGCCCCCGGACAGGAAGAGACCCAGTACTTC. Translated, it gives CASSAPGQEETQYF.